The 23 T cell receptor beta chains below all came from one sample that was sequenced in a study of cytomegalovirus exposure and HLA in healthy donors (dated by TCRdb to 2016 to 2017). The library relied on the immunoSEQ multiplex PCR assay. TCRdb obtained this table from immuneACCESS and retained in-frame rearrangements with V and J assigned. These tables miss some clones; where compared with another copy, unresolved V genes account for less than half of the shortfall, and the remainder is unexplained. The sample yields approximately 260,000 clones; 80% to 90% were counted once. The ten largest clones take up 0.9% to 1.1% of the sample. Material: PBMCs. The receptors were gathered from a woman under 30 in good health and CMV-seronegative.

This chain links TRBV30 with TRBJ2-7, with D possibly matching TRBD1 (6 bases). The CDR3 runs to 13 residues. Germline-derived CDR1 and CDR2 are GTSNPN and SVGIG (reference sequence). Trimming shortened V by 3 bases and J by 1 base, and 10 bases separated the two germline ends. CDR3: CAWSMDSSYEQYF. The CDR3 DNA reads TGTGCCTGGAGCATGGACAGTTCCTACGAGCAGTACTTC.

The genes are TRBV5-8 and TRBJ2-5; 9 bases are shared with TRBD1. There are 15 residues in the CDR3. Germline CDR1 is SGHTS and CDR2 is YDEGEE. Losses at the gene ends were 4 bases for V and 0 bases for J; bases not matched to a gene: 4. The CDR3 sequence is CASSPGQGNQETQYF. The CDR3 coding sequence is TGTGCCAGCAGCCCCGGACAGGGGAACCAAGAGACCCAGTACTTC.

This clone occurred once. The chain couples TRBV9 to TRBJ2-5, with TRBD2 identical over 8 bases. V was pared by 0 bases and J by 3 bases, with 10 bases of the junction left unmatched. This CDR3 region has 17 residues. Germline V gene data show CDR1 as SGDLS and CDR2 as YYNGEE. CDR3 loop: CASSVGLRREVEETQYF. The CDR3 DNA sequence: TGTGCCAGCAGCGTAGGTCTAAGGCGGGAGGTTGAAGAGACCCAGTACTTC.

DNA of the CDR3: TGCGCCAGCCGCAAGAGGGAGGCTGGCTACACCTTC. The encoded protein is CASRKREAGYTF. The V gene is TRBV5-1, the J gene TRBJ1-2, with D hard to call. Germline V CDR1 and CDR2: SGHRS, YFSETQ. The V gene lost 7 bases and the J gene lost 7 bases, with 14 bases spanning the gap. The length of the CDR3 is 12 residues. The full variable domain, its missing parts supplied by reference TRBV5-1 and TRBJ1-2, is KAGVTQTPRYLIKTRGQQVTLSCSPISGHRSVSWYQQTPGQGLQFLFEYFSETQRNKGNFPGRFSGRQFSNSRSEMNVSTLELGDSALYLCASRKREAGYTFGSGTRLTVV.

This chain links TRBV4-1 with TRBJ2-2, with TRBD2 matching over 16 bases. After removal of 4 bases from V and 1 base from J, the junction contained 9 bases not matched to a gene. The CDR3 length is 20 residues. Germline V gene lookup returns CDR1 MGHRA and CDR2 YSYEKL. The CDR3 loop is CASSLRPGLAGGLNTGELFF. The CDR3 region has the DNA TGCGCCAGCAGCCTCCGACCGGGACTAGCGGGAGGGTTGAACACCGGGGAGCTGTTTTTT.

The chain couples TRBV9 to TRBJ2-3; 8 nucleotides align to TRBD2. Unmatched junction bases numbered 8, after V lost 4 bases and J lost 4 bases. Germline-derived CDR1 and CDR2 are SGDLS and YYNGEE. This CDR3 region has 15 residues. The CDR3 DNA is TGTGCCAGCAGCAAATGGACTAGCAGGGCAGATACGCAGTATTTT. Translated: CASSKWTSRADTQYF. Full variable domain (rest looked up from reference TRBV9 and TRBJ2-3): DSGVTQTPKHLITATGQRVTLRCSPRSGDLSVYWYQQSLDQGLQFLIQYYNGEERAKGNILERFSAQQFPDLHSELNLSSLELGDSALYFCASSKWTSRADTQYFGPGTRLTVL.

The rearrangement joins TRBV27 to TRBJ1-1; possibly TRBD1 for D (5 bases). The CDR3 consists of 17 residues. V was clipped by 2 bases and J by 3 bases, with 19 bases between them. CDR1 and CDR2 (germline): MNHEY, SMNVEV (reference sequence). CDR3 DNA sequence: TGTGCCAGCAGTTTAAGGACCGGGCCCAGGGCCGACACTGAAGCTTTCTTT. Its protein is CASSLRTGPRADTEAFF.

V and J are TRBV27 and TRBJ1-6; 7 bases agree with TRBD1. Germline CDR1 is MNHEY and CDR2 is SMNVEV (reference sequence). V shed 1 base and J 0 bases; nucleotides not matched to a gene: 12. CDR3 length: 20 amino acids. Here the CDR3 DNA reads TGTGCCAGCAGTTTATTTACCGGGACAGAAGATAGCTCCTATAATTCACCCCTCCACTTT. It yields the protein CASSLFTGTEDSSYNSPLHF.

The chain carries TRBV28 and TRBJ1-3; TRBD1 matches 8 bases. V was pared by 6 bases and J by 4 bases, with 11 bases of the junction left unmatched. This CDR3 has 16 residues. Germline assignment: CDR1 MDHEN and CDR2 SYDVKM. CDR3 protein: CASSLLQGAPGNTIYF. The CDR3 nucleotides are TGTGCCAGCAGCCTATTGCAGGGGGCGCCAGGAAACACCATATATTTT.

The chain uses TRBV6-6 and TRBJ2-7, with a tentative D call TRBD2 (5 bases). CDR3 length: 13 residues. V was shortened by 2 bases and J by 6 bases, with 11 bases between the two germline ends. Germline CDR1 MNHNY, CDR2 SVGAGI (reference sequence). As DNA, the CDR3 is TGTGCCAGCAGTTACCCGGGCCGGGGCGAGCAGTACTTC. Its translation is CASSYPGRGEQYF.

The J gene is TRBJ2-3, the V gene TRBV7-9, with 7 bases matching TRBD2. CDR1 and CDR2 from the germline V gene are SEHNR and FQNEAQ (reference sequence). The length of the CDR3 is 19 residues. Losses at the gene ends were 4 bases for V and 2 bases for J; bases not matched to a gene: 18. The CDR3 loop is CASSSQPHGPGTITDTQYF. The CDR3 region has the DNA TGTGCCAGCAGCTCCCAACCCCACGGGCCCGGGACTATCACAGATACGCAGTATTTT. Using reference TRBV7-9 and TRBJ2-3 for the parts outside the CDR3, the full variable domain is DTGVSQNPRHKITKRGQNVTFRCDPISEHNRLYWYRQTLGQGPEFLTYFQNEAQLEKSRLLSDRFSAERPKGSFSTLEIQRTEQGDSAMYLCASSSQPHGPGTITDTQYFGPGTRLTVL.

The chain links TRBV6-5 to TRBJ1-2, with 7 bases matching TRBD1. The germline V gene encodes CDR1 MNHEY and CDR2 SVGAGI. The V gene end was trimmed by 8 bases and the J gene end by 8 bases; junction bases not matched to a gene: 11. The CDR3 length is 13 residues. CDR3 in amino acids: CASRTGPLVGYTF. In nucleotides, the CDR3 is TGTGCCAGCCGGACAGGCCCCCTGGTAGGCTACACCTTC.

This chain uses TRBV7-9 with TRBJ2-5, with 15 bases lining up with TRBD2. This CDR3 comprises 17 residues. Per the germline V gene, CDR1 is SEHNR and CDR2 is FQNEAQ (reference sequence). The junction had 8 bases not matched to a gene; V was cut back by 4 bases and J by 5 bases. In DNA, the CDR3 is TGTGCCAGCAGCTCGACTGGACTAGCGGGAGGGAGGGAGACCCAGTACTTC. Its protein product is CASSSTGLAGGRETQYF.

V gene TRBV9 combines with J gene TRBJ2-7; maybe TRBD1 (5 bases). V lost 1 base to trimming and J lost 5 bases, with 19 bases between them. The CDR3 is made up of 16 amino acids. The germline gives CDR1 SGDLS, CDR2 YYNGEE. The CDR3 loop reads CASSVRRRGSVHEQYF. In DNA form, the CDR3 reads TGTGCCAGCAGCGTAAGGAGAAGGGGCTCGGTTCACGAGCAGTACTTC.

CDR3 amino acids: CASSSAPGLAGDEQFF. CDR3 in DNA: TGCGCCAGCAGCTCGGCACCGGGACTAGCGGGAGATGAGCAGTTCTTC. The J gene is TRBJ2-1, the V gene TRBV5-1; TRBD2 aligns across 14 bases. This CDR3 spans 16 amino acids. V lost 3 bases to trimming and J lost 8 bases; unmatched junction nucleotides: 7. From germline, CDR1 is SGHRS and CDR2 YFSETQ.

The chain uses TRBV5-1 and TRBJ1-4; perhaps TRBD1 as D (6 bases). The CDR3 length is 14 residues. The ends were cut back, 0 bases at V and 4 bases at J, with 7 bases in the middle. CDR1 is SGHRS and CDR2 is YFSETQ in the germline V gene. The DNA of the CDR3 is TGCGCCAGCAGCTTGGAGGACAGTAATGAAAAACTGTTTTTT. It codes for CASSLEDSNEKLFF.

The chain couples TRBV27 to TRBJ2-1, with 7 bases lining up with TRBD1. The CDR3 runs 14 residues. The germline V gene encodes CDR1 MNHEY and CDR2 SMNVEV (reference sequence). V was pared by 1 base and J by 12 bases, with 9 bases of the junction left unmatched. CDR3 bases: TGTGCCAGCAGTTTATACAGGGGTCTGCTGGGGCAGTTCTTC. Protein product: CASSLYRGLLGQFF.

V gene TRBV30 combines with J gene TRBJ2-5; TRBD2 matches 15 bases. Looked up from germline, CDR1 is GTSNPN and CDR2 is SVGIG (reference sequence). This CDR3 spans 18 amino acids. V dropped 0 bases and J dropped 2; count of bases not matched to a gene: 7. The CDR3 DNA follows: TGTGCCTGGAGTGTAATCAGGACTAGCGGGAGGGGTCAAGAGACCCAGTACTTC. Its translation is CAWSVIRTSGRGQETQYF.

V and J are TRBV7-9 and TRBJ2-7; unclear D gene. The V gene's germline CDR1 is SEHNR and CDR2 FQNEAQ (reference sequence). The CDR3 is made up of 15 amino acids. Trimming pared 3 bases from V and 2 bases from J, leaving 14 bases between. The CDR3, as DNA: TGTGCCAGCAGCTTGTCTTCCGCGCTTCCCTACGAGCAGTACTTC. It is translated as CASSLSSALPYEQYF.

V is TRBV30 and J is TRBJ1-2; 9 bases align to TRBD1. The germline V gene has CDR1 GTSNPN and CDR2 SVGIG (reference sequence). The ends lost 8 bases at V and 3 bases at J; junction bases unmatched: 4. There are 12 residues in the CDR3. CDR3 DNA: TGTGCCACGGACAGGGGTGACTATGGCTACACCTTC. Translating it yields CATDRGDYGYTF.

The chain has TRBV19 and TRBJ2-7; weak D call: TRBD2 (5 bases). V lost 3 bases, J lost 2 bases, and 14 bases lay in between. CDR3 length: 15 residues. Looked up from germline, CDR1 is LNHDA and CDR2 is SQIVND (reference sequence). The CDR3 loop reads CASSIRASNAYEQYF. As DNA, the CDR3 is TGTGCCAGTAGTATTAGGGCTAGCAACGCCTACGAGCAGTACTTC.

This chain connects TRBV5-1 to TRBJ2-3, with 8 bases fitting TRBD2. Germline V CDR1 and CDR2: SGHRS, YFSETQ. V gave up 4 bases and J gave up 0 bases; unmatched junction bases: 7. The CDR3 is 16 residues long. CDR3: CASSVSGGPSTDTQYF. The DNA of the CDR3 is TGCGCCAGCAGCGTAAGCGGGGGACCTAGCACAGATACGCAGTATTTT. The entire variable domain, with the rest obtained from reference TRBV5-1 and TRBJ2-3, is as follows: KAGVTQTPRYLIKTRGQQVTLSCSPISGHRSVSWYQQTPGQGLQFLFEYFSETQRNKGNFPGRFSGRQFSNSRSEMNVSTLELGDSALYLCASSVSGGPSTDTQYFGPGTRLTVL.

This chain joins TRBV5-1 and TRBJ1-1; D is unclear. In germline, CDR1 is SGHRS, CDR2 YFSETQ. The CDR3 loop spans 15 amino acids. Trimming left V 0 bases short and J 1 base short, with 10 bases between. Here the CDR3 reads CASSLETVGNTEAFF. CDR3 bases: TGCGCCAGCAGCTTGGAAACAGTGGGGAACACTGAAGCTTTCTTT.